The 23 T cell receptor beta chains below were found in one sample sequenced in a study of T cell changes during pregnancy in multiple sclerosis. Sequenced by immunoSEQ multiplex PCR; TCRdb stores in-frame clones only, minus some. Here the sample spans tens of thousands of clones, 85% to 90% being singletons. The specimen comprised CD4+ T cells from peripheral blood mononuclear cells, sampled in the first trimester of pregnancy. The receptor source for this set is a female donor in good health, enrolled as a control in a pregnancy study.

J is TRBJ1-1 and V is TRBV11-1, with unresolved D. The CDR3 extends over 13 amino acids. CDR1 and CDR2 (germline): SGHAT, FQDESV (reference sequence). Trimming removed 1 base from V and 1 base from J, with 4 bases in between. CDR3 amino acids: CASSLGENTEAFF. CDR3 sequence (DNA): TGTGCCAGCAGCTTAGGAGAGAACACTGAAGCTTTCTTT.

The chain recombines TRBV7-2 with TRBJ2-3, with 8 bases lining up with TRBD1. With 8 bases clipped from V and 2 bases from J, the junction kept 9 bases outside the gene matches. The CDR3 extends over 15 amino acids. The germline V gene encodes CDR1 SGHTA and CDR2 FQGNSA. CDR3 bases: TGTGCCAGCGGCAGGGACAGGACCTTCACAGATACGCAGTATTTT. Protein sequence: CASGRDRTFTDTQYF.

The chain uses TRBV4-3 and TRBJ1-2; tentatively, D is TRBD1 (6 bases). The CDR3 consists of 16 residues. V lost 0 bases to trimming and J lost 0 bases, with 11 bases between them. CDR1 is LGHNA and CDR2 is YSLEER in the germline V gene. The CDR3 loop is CASSQDRQGPNYGYTF. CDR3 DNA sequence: TGCGCCAGCAGCCAAGATCGGCAGGGGCCTAACTATGGCTACACCTTC.

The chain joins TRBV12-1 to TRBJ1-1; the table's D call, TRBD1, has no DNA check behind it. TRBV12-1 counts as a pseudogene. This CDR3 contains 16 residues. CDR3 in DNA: TGTGCCAGCCCTCCAATATTTGGTACAGAGAACACTGAAGCTTTCTTT. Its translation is CASPPIFGTENTEAFF.

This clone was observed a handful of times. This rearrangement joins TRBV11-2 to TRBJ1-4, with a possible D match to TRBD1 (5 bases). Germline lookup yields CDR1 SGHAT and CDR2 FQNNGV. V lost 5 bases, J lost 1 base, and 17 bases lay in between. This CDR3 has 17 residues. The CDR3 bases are TGTGCCAGCAGCCCCAACTCGGGGGTCGGAACTAATGAAAAACTGTTTTTT. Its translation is CASSPNSGVGTNEKLFF. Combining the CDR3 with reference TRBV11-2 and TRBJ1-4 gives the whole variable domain EAGVAQSPRYKIIEKRQSVAFWCNPISGHATLYWYQQILGQGPKLLIQFQNNGVVDDSQLPKDRFSAERLKGVDSTLKIQPAKLEDSAVYLCASSPNSGVGTNEKLFFGSGTQLSVL.

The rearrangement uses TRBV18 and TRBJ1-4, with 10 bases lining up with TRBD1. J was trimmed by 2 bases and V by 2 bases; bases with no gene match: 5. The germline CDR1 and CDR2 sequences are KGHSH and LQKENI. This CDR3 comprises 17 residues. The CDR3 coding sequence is TGTGCCAGCTCACCAAGACAGGGGGCGAAGACTAATGAAAAACTGTTTTTT. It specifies CASSPRQGAKTNEKLFF.

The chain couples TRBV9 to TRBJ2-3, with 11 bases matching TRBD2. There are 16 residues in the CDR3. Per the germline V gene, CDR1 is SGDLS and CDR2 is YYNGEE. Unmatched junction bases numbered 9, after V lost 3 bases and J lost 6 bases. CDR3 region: CASSETSGGPGDTQYF. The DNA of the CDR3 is TGTGCCAGCAGCGAAACTAGCGGGGGTCCGGGCGATACGCAGTATTTT.

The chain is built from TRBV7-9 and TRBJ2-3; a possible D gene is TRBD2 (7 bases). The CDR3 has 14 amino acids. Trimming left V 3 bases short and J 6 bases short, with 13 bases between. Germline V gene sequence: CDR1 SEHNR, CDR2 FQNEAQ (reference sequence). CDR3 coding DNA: TGTGCCAGCAGCTTCGTAGGGGGGGCTGATACGCAGTATTTT. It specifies CASSFVGGADTQYF.

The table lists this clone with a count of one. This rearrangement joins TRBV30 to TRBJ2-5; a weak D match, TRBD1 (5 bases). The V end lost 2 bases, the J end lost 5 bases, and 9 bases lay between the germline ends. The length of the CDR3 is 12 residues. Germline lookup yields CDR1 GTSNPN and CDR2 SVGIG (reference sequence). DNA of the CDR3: TGTGCCTGGAGTAGGGGCAGGGAGACCCAGTACTTC. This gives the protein CAWSRGRETQYF.

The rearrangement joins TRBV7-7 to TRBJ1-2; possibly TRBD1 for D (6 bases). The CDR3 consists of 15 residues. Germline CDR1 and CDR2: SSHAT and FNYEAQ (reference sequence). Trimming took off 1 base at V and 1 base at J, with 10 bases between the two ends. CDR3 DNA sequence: TGTGCCAGCAGCTTAGTGGACAGCTATAACTATGGCTACACCTTC. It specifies CASSLVDSYNYGYTF.

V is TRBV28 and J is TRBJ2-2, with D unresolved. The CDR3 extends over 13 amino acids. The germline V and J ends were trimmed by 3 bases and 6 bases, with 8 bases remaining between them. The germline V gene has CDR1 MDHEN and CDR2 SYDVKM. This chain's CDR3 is CASSFPLSGELFF. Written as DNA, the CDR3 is TGTGCCAGCAGTTTTCCCCTCTCCGGGGAGCTGTTTTTT.

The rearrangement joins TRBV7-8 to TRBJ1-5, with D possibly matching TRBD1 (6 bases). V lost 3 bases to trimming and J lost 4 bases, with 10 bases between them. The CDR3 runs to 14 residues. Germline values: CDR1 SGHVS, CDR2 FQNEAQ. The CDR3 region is CASSFGQSNQPQHF. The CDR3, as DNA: TGTGCCAGCAGCTTCGGACAGTCTAATCAGCCCCAGCATTTT.

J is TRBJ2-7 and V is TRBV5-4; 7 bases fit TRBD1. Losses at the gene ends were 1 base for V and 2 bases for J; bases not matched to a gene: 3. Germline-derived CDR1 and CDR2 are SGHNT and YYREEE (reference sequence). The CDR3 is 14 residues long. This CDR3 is CASSLWDRPYEQYF. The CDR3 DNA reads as TGTGCCAGCAGCTTGTGGGACAGACCCTACGAGCAGTACTTC.

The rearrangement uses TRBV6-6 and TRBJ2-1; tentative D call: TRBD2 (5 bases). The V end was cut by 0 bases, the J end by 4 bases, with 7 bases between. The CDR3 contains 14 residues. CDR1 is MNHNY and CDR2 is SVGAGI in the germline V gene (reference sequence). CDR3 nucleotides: TGTGCCAGCAGTTACTCGAGGGTTTACAATGAGCAGTTCTTC. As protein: CASSYSRVYNEQFF.

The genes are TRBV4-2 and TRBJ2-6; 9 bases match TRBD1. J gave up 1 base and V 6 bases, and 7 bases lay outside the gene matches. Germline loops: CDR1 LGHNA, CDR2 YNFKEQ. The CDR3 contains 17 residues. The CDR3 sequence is CASRPGQGTSGANVLTF. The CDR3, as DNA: TGTGCCAGCAGGCCGGGACAGGGCACGTCTGGGGCCAACGTCCTGACTTTC.

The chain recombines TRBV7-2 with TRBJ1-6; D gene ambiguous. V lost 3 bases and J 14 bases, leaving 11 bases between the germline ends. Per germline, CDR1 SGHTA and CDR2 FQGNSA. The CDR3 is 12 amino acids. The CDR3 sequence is CASSLVREALHF. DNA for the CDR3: TGTGCCAGCAGCTTGGTCCGCGAGGCCCTCCACTTT.

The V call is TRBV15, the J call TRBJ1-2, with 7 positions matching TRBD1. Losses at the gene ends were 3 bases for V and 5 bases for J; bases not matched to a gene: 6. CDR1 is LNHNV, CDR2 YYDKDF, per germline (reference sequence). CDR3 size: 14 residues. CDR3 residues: CATSRTGTAYGYTF. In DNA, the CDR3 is TGTGCCACCAGCAGGACCGGGACAGCATATGGCTACACCTTC.

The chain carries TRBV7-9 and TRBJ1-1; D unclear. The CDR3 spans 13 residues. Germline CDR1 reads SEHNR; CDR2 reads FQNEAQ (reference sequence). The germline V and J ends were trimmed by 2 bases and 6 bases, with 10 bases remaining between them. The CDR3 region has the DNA TGTGCCAGCAGCTTATCTCAGTTGGCTGAAGCTTTCTTT. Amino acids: CASSLSQLAEAFF. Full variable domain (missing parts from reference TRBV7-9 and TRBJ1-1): DTGVSQNPRHKITKRGQNVTFRCDPISEHNRLYWYRQTLGQGPEFLTYFQNEAQLEKSRLLSDRFSAERPKGSFSTLEIQRTEQGDSAMYLCASSLSQLAEAFFGQGTRLTVV.

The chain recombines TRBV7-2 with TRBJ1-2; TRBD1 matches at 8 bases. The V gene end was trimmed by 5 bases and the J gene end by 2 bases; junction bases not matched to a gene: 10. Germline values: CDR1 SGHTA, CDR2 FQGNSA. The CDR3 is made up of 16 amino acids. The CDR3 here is CASSPSRGQGNYGYTF. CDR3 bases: TGTGCCAGCAGCCCCTCTCGCGGACAGGGCAACTATGGCTACACCTTC.

CDR3 loop: CAIVAGGDSYNEQFF. The CDR3 region has the DNA TGTGCCATCGTGGCCGGAGGGGACTCCTACAATGAGCAGTTCTTC. The chain recombines TRBV10-3 with TRBJ2-1, with TRBD2 as a possible D gene (6 bases). V shed 8 bases and J shed 0 bases, with 14 bases lying between them. CDR1 ENHRY and CDR2 SYGVKD come from the germline V gene. The CDR3 totals 15 residues.

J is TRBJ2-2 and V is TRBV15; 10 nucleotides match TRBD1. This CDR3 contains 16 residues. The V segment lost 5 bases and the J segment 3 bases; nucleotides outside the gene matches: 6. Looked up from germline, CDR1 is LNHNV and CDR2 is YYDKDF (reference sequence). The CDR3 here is CATSGDRGAYTGELFF. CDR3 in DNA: TGTGCCACCAGCGGGGACAGGGGCGCGTACACCGGGGAGCTGTTTTTT.

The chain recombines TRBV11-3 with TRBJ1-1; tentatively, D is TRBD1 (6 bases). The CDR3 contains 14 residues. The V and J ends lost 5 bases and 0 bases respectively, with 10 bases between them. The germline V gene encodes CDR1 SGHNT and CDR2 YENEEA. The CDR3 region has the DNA TGTGCCAGCAGCGTACAGGGAGTGAACACTGAAGCTTTCTTT. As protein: CASSVQGVNTEAFF.

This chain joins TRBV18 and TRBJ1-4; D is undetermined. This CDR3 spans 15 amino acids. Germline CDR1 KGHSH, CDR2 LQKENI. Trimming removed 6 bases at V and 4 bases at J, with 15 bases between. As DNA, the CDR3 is TGTGCCAGCTCCCCAGCGGGGAGATTTAATGAAAAACTGTTTTTT. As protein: CASSPAGRFNEKLFF.